The 25 T cell receptor beta chains given below trace back to one sample, sequenced in a study of blood T cell repertoires in COVID-19. Method: immunoSEQ multiplex PCR; TCRdb's copy keeps in-frame clones and lacks some. The table shows about 190,000 clones, with around 83% occurring only once. Sequenced input: PBMCs or T cells enriched from blood (not recorded which). The origin of the receptors is a woman aged 30 to 39 who had been exposed to COVID-19.

This clone was picked up one time. The chain carries TRBV18 and TRBJ2-1; D gene uncertain. This CDR3 spans 12 amino acids. CDR1 is KGHSH, CDR2 LQKENI, per germline. The V end was cut by 2 bases, the J end by 6 bases, with 5 bases between. This CDR3 is CASSPRVNEQFF. In nucleotides, the CDR3 is TGTGCCAGCTCACCAAGAGTCAATGAGCAGTTCTTC.

V is TRBV15 and J is TRBJ2-1; TRBD2 matches at 12 bases. The trim removed 1 base at V and 6 bases at J, leaving 10 bases unmatched. Germline V gives CDR1 LNHNV, CDR2 YYDKDF (reference sequence). The CDR3 is 18 residues long. The CDR3 loop reads CATSRVRLAGGRRNEQFF. CDR3 in DNA: TGTGCCACCAGCAGAGTTAGGCTAGCGGGGGGGCGGCGCAATGAGCAGTTCTTC. Full variable domain (missing parts from reference TRBV15 and TRBJ2-1): DAMVIQNPRYQVTQFGKPVTLSCSQTLNHNVMYWYQQKSSQAPKLLFHYYDKDFNNEADTPDNFQSRRPNTSFCFLDIRSPGLGDTAMYLCATSRVRLAGGRRNEQFFGPGTRLTVL.

The CDR3 sequence: CASAVLTNYGYTF. CDR3 DNA: TGTGCCAGTGCCGTACTTACTAACTATGGCTACACCTTC. The chain combines TRBV19 with TRBJ1-2; D not certain. Trimming removed 8 bases from V and 0 bases from J, with 10 bases in between. The CDR3 length is 13 residues. Germline V gene data show CDR1 as LNHDA and CDR2 as SQIVND (reference sequence). The complete variable domain, with remaining parts taken from reference TRBV19 and TRBJ1-2, reads DGGITQSPKYLFRKEGQNVTLSCEQNLNHDAMYWYRQDPGQGLRLIYYSQIVNDFQKGDIAEGYSVSREKKESFPLTVTSAQKNPTAFYLCASAVLTNYGYTFGSGTRLTVV.

The gene calls are TRBV29-1 and TRBJ2-7; D not resolved. Trimming removed 7 bases at V and 6 bases at J, with 10 bases between. The CDR3 sequence is 10 residues long. Germline V lookup: CDR1 SQVTM, CDR2 ANQGSEA. CDR3 sequence reads: CSASDFEQYF. The CDR3 DNA reads TGCAGCGCCTCAGATTTCGAGCAGTACTTC.

The J gene is TRBJ1-2, the V gene TRBV7-6, with D possibly matching TRBD1 (5 bases). Germline-derived CDR1 and CDR2 are SGHVS and FNYEAQ. Trimming removed 1 base from V and 5 bases from J, with 20 bases in between. CDR3 length: 17 residues. The CDR3 protein is CASSLGNPGLPNYGYTF. The DNA for the CDR3 is TGTGCCAGCAGCTTAGGAAATCCAGGGCTACCAAATTATGGCTACACCTTC.

Of note for this clone: Other DNA sequences within the sample encode an identical CDR3. This chain connects TRBV11-2 to TRBJ2-2; no reliable D call. Germline V gene sequence: CDR1 SGHAT, CDR2 FQNNGV. This CDR3 spans 14 amino acids. Trimming pared 5 bases from V and 1 base from J, leaving 8 bases between. The CDR3, as DNA: TGTGCCAGCAGCAGGCGAGGGAACACCGGGGAGCTGTTTTTT. Translating it yields CASSRRGNTGELFF.

The rearrangement joins TRBV6-5 to TRBJ1-1, with D uncertain. Trimming stripped 2 bases from V and 5 bases from J, with 9 bases between. The germline CDR1 and CDR2 sequences are MNHEY and SVGAGI. This CDR3 spans 13 amino acids. CDR3 sequence (DNA): TGTGCCAGCAGTTACGAGGGATGGACTGAAGCTTTCTTT. Encoded protein: CASSYEGWTEAFF.

The chain uses TRBV5-1 and TRBJ2-3; 16 bases agree with TRBD2. Per the germline V gene, CDR1 is SGHRS and CDR2 is YFSETQ. The CDR3 is made up of 15 amino acids. Trimming cost V 8 bases and J 6 bases; bases outside gene matches: 6. The CDR3 region is CASTGLAGGQDTQYF. The CDR3 DNA reads TGCGCCAGTACGGGACTAGCGGGGGGGCAGGATACGCAGTATTTT.

The chain employs TRBV18 and TRBJ2-3; maybe TRBD2 (5 bases). CDR1 and CDR2 (germline): KGHSH, LQKENI. Trimming removed 5 bases at V and 2 bases at J, with 11 bases between. The length of the CDR3 is 14 residues. The CDR3 protein is CASSSETNTDTQYF. The CDR3 DNA is TGTGCCAGCTCATCGGAGACTAACACAGATACGCAGTATTTT. The entire variable domain, with the rest obtained from reference TRBV18 and TRBJ2-3, is as follows: NAGVMQNPRHLVRRRGQEARLRCSPMKGHSHVYWYRQLPEEGLKFMVYLQKENIIDESGMPKERFSAEFPKEGPSILRIQQVVRGDSAAYFCASSSETNTDTQYFGPGTRLTVL.

The chain recombines TRBV6-2 or TRBV6-3 with TRBJ1-2; TRBD1 might be the D (5 bases). The germline V gene has CDR1 MNHEY and CDR2 SVGEGT. The V and J ends lost 5 bases and 5 bases respectively, with 15 bases between them. This CDR3 is 14 amino acids long. The CDR3 loop is CASSPEWGRYGYTF. In DNA, the CDR3 is TGTGCCAGCAGTCCGGAGTGGGGCCGTTATGGCTACACCTTC.

The chain carries TRBV7-2 and TRBJ2-7; D remains ambiguous. This CDR3 is built from 15 residues. The germline V and J ends were trimmed by 1 base and 3 bases, with 13 bases remaining between them. Per germline, CDR1 SGHTA and CDR2 FQGNSA. The CDR3: CASSLDGQTFYEQYF. Here the CDR3 DNA reads TGTGCCAGCAGCTTAGACGGTCAGACATTCTACGAGCAGTACTTC.

This chain joins TRBV6-5 and TRBJ2-7; 10 nucleotides match TRBD2. There are 12 residues in the CDR3. The V segment lost 11 bases and the J segment 4 bases; nucleotides outside the gene matches: 5. In germline, CDR1 is MNHEY, CDR2 SVGAGI. The CDR3 loop is CASSGGAYEQYF. CDR3 DNA sequence: TGTGCCTCCAGCGGGGGGGCATACGAGCAGTACTTC.

The V call is TRBV12-3 or TRBV12-4, the J call TRBJ2-5; D gene ambiguous. This CDR3 is built from 12 residues. The V end was cut by 5 bases, the J end by 5 bases, with 9 bases between. CDR3 DNA: TGTGCCAGCAGTCCATCAGTTGAGACCCAGTACTTC. Protein product: CASSPSVETQYF.

V and J are TRBV12-3 or TRBV12-4 and TRBJ2-2; D uncertain. The CDR3 has 11 residues. The V end lost 7 bases, the J end lost 4 bases, and 4 bases lay between the germline ends. In nucleotides, the CDR3 is TGTGCCAGCACCAGCACCGGGGAGCTGTTTTTT. Protein: CASTSTGELFF.

The chain is built from TRBV7-9 and TRBJ2-1, with D possibly matching TRBD2 (6 bases). Germline CDR1 SEHNR, CDR2 FQNEAQ (reference sequence). This CDR3 is 16 amino acids long. Trimming pared 1 base from V and 0 bases from J, leaving 10 bases between. CDR3 residues: CASSLGSGSSYNEQFF. CDR3 coding DNA: TGTGCCAGCAGCTTAGGTTCCGGGAGCTCCTACAATGAGCAGTTCTTC. Together with reference TRBV7-9 and TRBJ2-1, the CDR3 gives the full variable domain: DTGVSQNPRHKITKRGQNVTFRCDPISEHNRLYWYRQTLGQGPEFLTYFQNEAQLEKSRLLSDRFSAERPKGSFSTLEIQRTEQGDSAMYLCASSLGSGSSYNEQFFGPGTRLTVL.

The V gene is TRBV27, the J gene TRBJ1-6; 7 bases line up with TRBD1. From germline, CDR1 is MNHEY and CDR2 SMNVEV (reference sequence). This CDR3 is 13 amino acids long. The V gene end was trimmed by 11 bases and the J gene end by 10 bases; junction bases not matched to a gene: 11. The CDR3 DNA is TGTGCCGCCCGCAGGGGGACGAGATCACCCCTCCACTTT. Encoded protein: CAARRGTRSPLHF.

V usage is TRBV7-8 and J usage is TRBJ1-1; TRBD1 matches at 9 bases. The germline gives CDR1 SGHVS, CDR2 FQNEAQ. The CDR3 is made up of 15 amino acids. V was pared by 0 bases and J by 3 bases, with 2 bases of the junction left unmatched. CDR3: CASSLADRGDTEAFF. The CDR3 DNA sequence: TGTGCCAGCAGCTTAGCGGACAGGGGTGACACTGAAGCTTTCTTT.

This clone was observed a handful of times. The rearrangement uses TRBV3-1 (or the pseudogene TRBV3-2) and TRBJ1-6; no clear D. V was shortened by 4 bases and J by 9 bases, with 16 bases between the two germline ends. The CDR3 sequence is 15 residues long. Germline loops: CDR1 LGHDT, CDR2 YNNKEL (reference sequence). The chain's CDR3 is CASSPTGEGFSPLHF. The CDR3 region has the DNA TGTGCCAGCAGCCCTACGGGAGAGGGATTTTCACCCCTCCACTTT.

The chain uses TRBV5-5 and TRBJ2-7; D gene uncertain. Germline CDR1 is SGHKS and CDR2 is YYEKEE (reference sequence). Between the trimmed V and J ends, which lost 2 bases and 2 bases, there was a span of 14 bases. This CDR3 has 15 amino acids. The CDR3 DNA follows: TGTGCCAGCAGCTTCGCCCCAGGCAGTACCTACGAGCAGTACTTC. Translation: CASSFAPGSTYEQYF. The complete variable domain, with remaining parts taken from reference TRBV5-5 and TRBJ2-7, reads DAGVTQSPTHLIKTRGQQVTLRCSPISGHKSVSWYQQVLGQGPQFIFQYYEKEERGRGNFPDRFSARQFPNYSSELNVNALLLGDSALYLCASSFAPGSTYEQYFGPGTRLTVT.

V is TRBV7-2 and J is TRBJ1-6, with unresolved D. CDR1 SGHTA and CDR2 FQGNSA come from the germline V gene. The CDR3 extends over 15 amino acids. The V and J ends lost 3 bases and 4 bases respectively, with 10 bases between them. The CDR3 here is CASSLRPQYNSPLHF. The CDR3 DNA reads TGTGCCAGCAGCTTGAGGCCGCAATATAATTCACCCCTCCACTTT. Using reference TRBV7-2 and TRBJ1-6 for the parts outside the CDR3, the full variable domain is GAGVSQSPSNKVTEKGKDVELRCDPISGHTALYWYRQSLGQGLEFLIYFQGNSAPDKSGLPSDRFSAERTGGSVSTLTIQRTQQEDSAVYLCASSLRPQYNSPLHFGNGTRLTVT.

The V and J genes are TRBV30 and TRBJ2-7; TRBD1 might be the D (6 bases). V was clipped by 3 bases and J by 2 bases, with 26 bases between them. The CDR3 extends over 18 amino acids. The germline gives CDR1 GTSNPN, CDR2 SVGIG (reference sequence). The CDR3 DNA reads TGTGCCTGGAGATCGACCCTTTATGTAACCCAGGGGACCTACGAGCAGTACTTC. Protein sequence: CAWRSTLYVTQGTYEQYF.

V usage is TRBV7-9 and J usage is TRBJ1-2, with 12 nucleotides matching TRBD1. The ends lost 5 bases at V and 8 bases at J; junction bases unmatched: 6. This CDR3 spans 14 amino acids. Germline V gene sequence: CDR1 SEHNR, CDR2 FQNEAQ (reference sequence). The CDR3: CASSRDRGPEGYTF. In DNA, the CDR3 is TGTGCCAGCAGCAGGGACAGGGGGCCGGAGGGCTACACCTTC.

The rearrangement uses TRBV5-3 and TRBJ2-5; perhaps TRBD1 as D (6 bases). TRBV5-3 is an ORF, with its function uncertain. Trimming took off 3 bases at V and 5 bases at J, with 11 bases between the two ends. The CDR3 spans 13 residues. The chain's CDR3 is CARSWTEGETQYF. The CDR3 DNA sequence: TGTGCCAGAAGCTGGACAGAGGGGGAGACCCAGTACTTC.

The genes are TRBV19 and TRBJ2-5, with 10 bases identical to TRBD1. Germline V CDR1 and CDR2: LNHDA, SQIVND (reference sequence). The CDR3 sequence is 18 residues long. Unmatched junction bases numbered 7, after V lost 0 bases and J lost 0 bases. The DNA of the CDR3 is TGTGCCAGTAGTATAGAGGGGGACAGGGGCCCCTACCAAGAGACCCAGTACTTC. This gives the protein CASSIEGDRGPYQETQYF.

V is TRBV5-8 and J is TRBJ1-6; D is uncertain. V lost 2 bases to trimming and J lost 13 bases, with 10 bases between them. CDR3 length: 12 amino acids. Germline V gene lookup returns CDR1 SGHTS and CDR2 YDEGEE. The CDR3, as DNA: TGTGCCAGCAGCTTTCCCCTTTTTCCCCTCCACTTT. It encodes CASSFPLFPLHF.